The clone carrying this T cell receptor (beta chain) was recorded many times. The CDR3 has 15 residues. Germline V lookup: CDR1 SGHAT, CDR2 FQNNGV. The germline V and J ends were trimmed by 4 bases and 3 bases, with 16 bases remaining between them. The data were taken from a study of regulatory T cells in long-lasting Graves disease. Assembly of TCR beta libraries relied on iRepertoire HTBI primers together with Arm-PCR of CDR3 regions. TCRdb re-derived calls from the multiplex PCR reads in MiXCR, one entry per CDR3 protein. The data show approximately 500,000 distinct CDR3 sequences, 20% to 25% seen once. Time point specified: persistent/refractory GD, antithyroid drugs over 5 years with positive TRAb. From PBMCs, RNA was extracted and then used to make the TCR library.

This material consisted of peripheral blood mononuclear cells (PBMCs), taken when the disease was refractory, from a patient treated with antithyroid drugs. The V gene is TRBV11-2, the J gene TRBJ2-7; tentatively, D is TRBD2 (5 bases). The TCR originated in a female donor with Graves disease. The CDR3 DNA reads TGTGCCAGCAGCTCCTCAGGAGGCGGCTTCTACGAGCAGTACTTC. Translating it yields CASSSSGGGFYEQYF.